The source of this TCR beta chain is a study of blood T cell repertoires in COVID-19. Study-wide context: From T cells, B-cell-depleted T cells, or PBMCs came the material, which was cDNA or gDNA.

The table came from immunoSEQ multiplex PCR; TCRdb's copy has only in-frame clones and leaves some out. The sample lists around 200,000 clones, 85% to 90% occurring once. This clone occurred many times. This TCR was recovered from a person in their 70s with COVID-19, enrolled during active disease. Sequenced input: peripheral blood.

The CDR3 DNA is TGTGCCAGCGGGACAGCGTTAGAGGGTGAGGGCTACACCTTC. As protein: CASGTALEGEGYTF. The chain uses TRBV18 and TRBJ1-2; 7 bases fit TRBD1. The CDR3 runs to 14 residues. Germline CDR1 is KGHSH and CDR2 is LQKENI. The junction had 14 bases not matched to a gene; V was cut back by 8 bases and J by 8 bases.